Listed here are 12 T cell receptor beta chains from one sample, sequenced in a study of T cells in Graves' hyperthyroidism and ophthalmopathy. Amplification targeted TCR beta CDR3 regions from RNA transcripts. The TCR CDR3 first-round RT-PCR relied on the HTBI primer set. MiXCR, run by TCRdb on the multiplex PCR reads, gives a single entry per CDR3 protein. Of 250,000 to 300,000 distinct CDR3 sequences in the sample, roughly 19% were seen once. The sequenced sample consisted of blood. These receptor sequences come from a man in his fifties with Graves' ophthalmopathy.

As concerns this clonotype: One end of the junction is discordant with germline, which a read error may explain. The chain uses TRBV3-1 and TRBJ1-1; 11 bases line up with TRBD1. Germline-derived CDR1 and CDR2 are LGHDT and YNNKEL (reference sequence). This CDR3 has 17 residues. CDR3 in amino acids: CASSLRTGGVSATEAFF. In DNA form, the CDR3 reads TGTGCCAGCAGCCTACGGACAGGGGGCGTCTCTGCCACTGAAGCTTTCTTC.

The rearrangement links TRBV12-3 or TRBV12-4 to TRBJ2-3; TRBD1 is a possible D gene (8 bases). The CDR3 totals 16 residues. The V end was cut by 1 base, the J end by 10 bases, with 21 bases between. CDR3 amino acids: CASSLERDRPVLAQYF. The DNA for the CDR3 is TGTGCCAGCAGTTTAGAGCGGGACAGGCCCGTTCTGGCGCAGTATTTT.

This clonotype has at least ten counts. The rearrangement links TRBV12-3 or TRBV12-4 to TRBJ1-4; D call uncertain. The V gene lost 8 bases and the J gene lost 3 bases, with 10 bases spanning the gap. The CDR3 loop spans 13 amino acids. Written as DNA, the CDR3 is TGTGCCAGCGGCCCCCAGGCTAATGAAAAACTGTTTTTT. Its protein product is CASGPQANEKLFF.

This clonotype was seen only a few times. The J gene is TRBJ2-7, the V gene TRBV9; 8 nucleotides agree with TRBD2. This CDR3 is 16 amino acids long. J gave up 5 bases and V 0 bases, and 10 bases lay outside the gene matches. Germline CDR1 reads SGDLS; CDR2 reads YYNGEE. The CDR3 spells CASSVASGRGFDEQYF. DNA of the CDR3: TGTGCCAGCAGCGTAGCCAGCGGGAGAGGGTTCGACGAGCAGTACTTC. Based on the CDR3 plus reference TRBV9 and TRBJ2-7, the full variable domain is DSGVTQTPKHLITATGQRVTLRCSPRSGDLSVYWYQQSLDQGLQFLIQYYNGEERAKGNILERFSAQQFPDLHSELNLSSLELGDSALYFCASSVASGRGFDEQYFGPGTRLTVT.

This clonotype came up a few times. The chain joins TRBV7-6 to TRBJ1-6; D is unclear. V dropped 4 bases and J dropped 10 bases, with 14 bases sitting between them. Germline V CDR1 and CDR2: SGHVS, FNYEAQ. This CDR3 has 14 residues. CDR3 residues: CASSSGIEGSPLHF. CDR3 DNA sequence: TGTGCCAGCAGCTCCGGTATAGAGGGCTCACCCCTCCACTTT. The full variable domain, with the rest looked up from reference TRBV7-6 and TRBJ1-6, is GAGVSQSPRYKVTKRGQDVALRCDPISGHVSLYWYRQALGQGPEFLTYFNYEAQQDKSGLPNDRFSAERPEGSISTLTIQRTEQRDSAMYRCASSSGIEGSPLHFGNGTRLTVT.

This clonotype was counted a single time. The chain combines TRBV10-2 with TRBJ2-1; 7 bases map to TRBD1. Germline V gene lookup returns CDR1 WSHSY and CDR2 SAAADI. The CDR3 runs to 15 residues. V shed 6 bases, J shed 7 bases, and the junction held 12 bases outside the gene matches. Written as DNA, the CDR3 is TGCGCCAGCAGCGAGATCCCGGGACAGACTAATGAGCAGTTCTTC. Its translation is CASSEIPGQTNEQFF.

As for this clonotype: A junction end diverges from the germline sequence, so it may reflect a read error. The V call is TRBV24-1, the J call TRBJ2-3, with 7 bases matching TRBD2. From germline, CDR1 is KGHDR and CDR2 SFDVKD. This CDR3 region has 14 residues. The CDR3 region has the DNA TGTGCCACCAGGGGAGCGGGAATCACAGATACGCAGTGTTTT. This sequence encodes CATRGAGITDTQCF.

This clonotype has at least ten counts. This rearrangement joins TRBV3-1 to TRBJ1-3; D unclear. Germline V gives CDR1 LGHDT, CDR2 YNNKEL (reference sequence). The CDR3 has 15 residues. V lost 7 bases to trimming and J lost 0 bases, with 13 bases between them. The CDR3 is CASTQNTGSGNTIYF. CDR3 bases: TGTGCCAGCACCCAGAATACGGGCTCTGGAAACACCATATATTTT.

Ten or more counts support this clonotype. The chain carries TRBV9 and TRBJ2-1; TRBD2 matches 9 bases. Germline CDR1 is SGDLS and CDR2 is YYNGEE. CDR3 length equals 16 residues. With 0 bases clipped from V and 9 bases from J, the junction kept 10 bases outside the gene matches. The CDR3 DNA reads as TGTGCCAGCAGCGTAGGCGGGAGGGACCTCGGGACTGAGCAGTTCTTC. Translated: CASSVGGRDLGTEQFF.

This clonotype was seen ten or more times. The chain recombines TRBV11-1 with TRBJ2-3; maybe TRBD1 (5 bases). The V gene's germline CDR1 is SGHAT and CDR2 FQDESV (reference sequence). V shed 7 bases and J shed 0 bases, with 11 bases lying between them. The CDR3 is 14 residues long. The CDR3 DNA sequence: TGTGCCAGCATGCAGGGTGGGAGCACAGATACGCAGTATTTT. Its translation: CASMQGGSTDTQYF.

This clonotype was picked up a small number of times. The chain links TRBV5-4 to TRBJ1-1; D uncertain. The V gene's germline CDR1 is SGHNT and CDR2 YYREEE (reference sequence). The V end lost 4 bases, the J end lost 1 base, and 11 bases lay between the germline ends. The CDR3 sequence is 14 residues long. The CDR3 region is CASSPMRENTEAFF. The CDR3 nucleotides read TGTGCCAGCAGCCCGATGAGAGAGAACACTGAAGCTTTCTTT.

This clonotype was counted ten times or more. CDR3 in DNA: TGCAGTGCTGACCGGGTCGACAAGCAGTACTTC. Translated: CSADRVDKQYF. The V gene is TRBV20-1, the J gene TRBJ2-7; D gene ambiguous. This CDR3 is 11 amino acids long. Germline CDR1 DFQATT, CDR2 SNEGSKA (reference sequence). The V end was cut by 5 bases, the J end by 8 bases, with 13 bases between.